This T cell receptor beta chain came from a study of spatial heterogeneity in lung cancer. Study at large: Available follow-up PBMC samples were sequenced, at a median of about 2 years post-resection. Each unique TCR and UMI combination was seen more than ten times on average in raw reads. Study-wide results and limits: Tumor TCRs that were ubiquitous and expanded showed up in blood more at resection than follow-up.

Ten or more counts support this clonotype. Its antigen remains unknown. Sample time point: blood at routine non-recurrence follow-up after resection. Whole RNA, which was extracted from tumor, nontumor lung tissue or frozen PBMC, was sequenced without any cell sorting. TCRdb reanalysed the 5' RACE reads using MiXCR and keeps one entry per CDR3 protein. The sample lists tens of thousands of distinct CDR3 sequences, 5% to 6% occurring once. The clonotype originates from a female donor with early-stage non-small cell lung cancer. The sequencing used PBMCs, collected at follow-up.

This chain's CDR3 is CASSPRGETQYF. The CDR3 bases are TGTGCCAGCAGCCCGAGAGGGGAGACCCAGTACTTC. The chain recombines TRBV11-1 with TRBJ2-5; possible D gene TRBD2, 5 bases. The CDR3 runs 12 residues. Trimming cost V 5 bases and J 5 bases, with 9 bases left between them. The V gene's germline CDR1 is SGHAT and CDR2 FQDESV (reference sequence).